This T cell receptor beta chain was sequenced during a study of vaccination and CD4 T cells after COVID-19. Sequence data for DNA of cultured CD4+ T cells were generated by the Oncomine TCR Beta short-read assay. In TCRdb, the PCR reads were re-called with MiXCR into one record per CDR3 protein. This sample has several thousand distinct CDR3 sequences, with around 49% found just once. Described treatment: roughly ten-day PBMC culture with coronavirus spike peptide pools or control peptides (ViraFEST assay). The J segment lost 0 bases and the V segment lost 1 base, leaving 10 bases of the junction unmatched. CDR3 size: 18 residues. CDR1 is DFQATT, CDR2 SNEGSKA, per germline (reference sequence). The table lists this clonotype with a few counts. Its antigen remains unidentified.

The sequence came from a human donor who had recovered from COVID-19. This chain links TRBV20-1 with TRBJ2-1; 9 nucleotides line up with TRBD1. Sequencing was carried out using CD4+ T cells from blood, cultured in vitro. The CDR3 loop is CSARVWDRDPSSYNEQFF. For the CDR3, the DNA is TGCAGTGCTAGAGTTTGGGACAGGGACCCTAGCTCCTACAATGAGCAGTTCTTC.